The clone carrying this TCR beta chain has just a few counts. Antigen: not known. Relative to the germline gene, one junction end is altered; a read error may explain this. This specimen belongs to a study of T-cell reconstitution after alpha-beta-depleted transplantation in children. The TCRbeta library incorporated unique molecular identifiers. TCRdb processed the PCR reads anew with MiXCR; each CDR3 protein has one entry. The table shows about 300,000 distinct CDR3 sequences, with about a tenth occurring only once. General study points: Diversity and T-cell counts at one year after transplant derived mostly from new T cells.

The CDR3 length is 16 residues. The germline gives CDR1 SSHAT, CDR2 FNYEAQ (reference sequence). Specimen: PBMCs, collected before TCRalphabeta/CD19-depleted stem cell transplant. The receptor's source is a boy under three years old with acute myeloid leukemia, due to receive a stem cell transplant. The chain uses TRBV7-7 and TRBJ1-2, with TRBD1 matching 7 bases. As DNA, the CDR3 is TGTGCTAGCAGCTCCCTAAGAGAAGGGACAGTCTATGGCTACACCTTC. Translation gives CASSSLREGTVYGYTF.